This TCR beta chain comes out of a study of T cells expressing NK-cell markers. Overall study: Sequenced donors, eight in total, included seven who were HCMV-seropositive and one who was seronegative. Study-wide results and caveats: In a handful of donors, these clonotypes also led the CD3+CD56-NKG2C+ fraction.

Remarks on this clonotype: The target antigen is unknown.

TCRdb re-called the 5' RACE reads; one entry per CDR3 protein, DNA not given. Here the sample table reports some 300,000 distinct CDR3 sequences. The V gene's germline CDR1 is DFQATT and CDR2 SNEGSKA (reference sequence). The CDR3 runs 13 residues. The origin of this receptor is a young man in good health. The chain couples TRBV20-1 to TRBJ2-1. The sample taken for sequencing was blood T cells: a sorted CD56 or NKG2C T cell subset, CD4+ or CD8+ T cells, or bulk PBMC T cells (not recorded which). This CDR3 is CSASSGALNEQFF.